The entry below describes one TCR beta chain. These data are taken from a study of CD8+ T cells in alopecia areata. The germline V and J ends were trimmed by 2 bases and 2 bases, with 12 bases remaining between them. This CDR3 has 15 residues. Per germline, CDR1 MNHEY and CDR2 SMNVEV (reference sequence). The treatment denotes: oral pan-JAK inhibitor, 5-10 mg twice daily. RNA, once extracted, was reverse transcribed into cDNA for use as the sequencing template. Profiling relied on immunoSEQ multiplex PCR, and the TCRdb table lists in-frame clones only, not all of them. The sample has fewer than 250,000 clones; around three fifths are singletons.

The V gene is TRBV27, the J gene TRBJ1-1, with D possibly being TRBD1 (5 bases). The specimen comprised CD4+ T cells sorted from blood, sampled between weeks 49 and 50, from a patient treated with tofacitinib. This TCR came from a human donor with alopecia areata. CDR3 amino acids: CASSLQGPPNTEAFF. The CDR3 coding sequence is TGTGCCAGCAGTTTACAGGGACCGCCTAACACTGAAGCTTTCTTT.